This section outlines one TCR beta chain sequence together with its context. What it recognizes is unknown. Random hexamers were used to reverse transcribe an amount of roughly 0.45 to 1 ug RNA. Amplification of TCR beta CDR3 by immunoSEQ multiplex PCR spanned 54 Vbeta and 13 Jbeta. From the immunoSEQ multiplex PCR reads, TCRdb called clonotypes with MiXCR, one entry per CDR3 protein. The profile covers under 250,000 distinct CDR3 sequences, with roughly 93% appearing a single time and about 0.15% taken by the ten largest. The sample comes from a study of CD8 T cells in Susac syndrome. Study-level points and caveats: No clonal expansion appeared among CD4+ T cells in Susac patients.

CDR1 DFQATT and CDR2 SNEGSKA come from the germline V gene (reference sequence). The CDR3 length is 14 residues. V was cut by 8 bases and J by 7 bases, with 23 bases left in between. Input material: CD4+ T cells from PBMCs. The rearrangement uses TRBV20-1 and TRBJ2-5; D ambiguous. This receptor was identified in a human donor with Susac syndrome. The DNA for the CDR3 is TGCAGTTTTCCCCTGGAAGTAGCAGATGTGACCCAGTACTTC. This translates into CSFPLEVADVTQYF.